These T cell receptor beta chains were read from a single sample in a study of blood T cell repertoires in COVID-19. Some clones are missing from TCRdb's copy, which holds only in-frame ones; the method was immunoSEQ multiplex PCR. The sample has about 220,000 clones; roughly 83% are singletons. The specimen was PBMCs or T cells enriched from blood (not recorded which). Receptor source: a woman in her 40s with acute COVID-19. The conserved cysteine and the conserved F or W are not part of the CDR3 here. A D gene is named only where the DNA matches it firmly.

CDR3aa | j_gene | len | d_gene | v_gene
ASSIGGSGQPQH | TRBJ1-5 | 12 | - | TRBV19
ATSGPLTGDTEAF | TRBJ1-1 | 13 | TRBD1 | TRBV15
SVLGAGNTEAF | TRBJ1-1 | 11 | - | TRBV29-1
SVEGQGYEQY | TRBJ2-7 | 10 | TRBD1 | TRBV29-1
ATAQGRPDEQY | TRBJ2-7 | 11 | - | TRBV15
ASSPMGLAFDEQF | TRBJ2-1 | 13 | TRBD2 | TRBV6-2/TRBV6-3
ASSVGLAGTDTQY | TRBJ2-3 | 13 | TRBD2 | TRBV9
ASSVSGGRETQY | TRBJ2-5 | 12 | TRBD2 | TRBV11-2
ASRRDSSYEQY | TRBJ2-7 | 11 | TRBD1 | TRBV5-1
ATDRVGNNEQF | TRBJ2-1 | 11 | TRBD1 | TRBV2
ASSSPQGDVSGNTIY | TRBJ1-3 | 15 | TRBD1 | TRBV5-1
ASSLGGPSGDTQY | TRBJ2-3 | 13 | - | TRBV11-2
ASSWAREQRGEETQY | TRBJ2-5 | 15 | TRBD2 | TRBV5-5
ASSQDAQGRGNQPQH | TRBJ1-5 | 15 | - | TRBV4-3
ASRPMTSPGELF | TRBJ2-2 | 12 | - | TRBV2